Listed here is a single T cell receptor (beta chain). Antigen specificity is unknown. The sample belongs to a study of glioma-infiltrating T cells after dendritic cell vaccination. Study-wide findings and caveats: Patients with more pretreatment TILs had longer time to progression and survival.

The V gene end was trimmed by 5 bases and the J gene end by 5 bases; junction bases not matched to a gene: 8. CDR3 length: 16 residues. CDR1 SGHAT and CDR2 FQNNGV come from the germline V gene. The sample's time point: after dendritic cell vaccination, including at tumor progression/relapse. Primers: 60 V beta forward and 13 J beta reverse. The table came from immunoSEQ multiplex PCR; TCRdb's copy has only in-frame clones and leaves some out. The sample carries 99,000 or so clones, around 87% recorded once. This clonotype was sampled from a human donor with glioblastoma. The specimen comprised blood, sampled after dendritic cell vaccination. The V call is TRBV11-2, the J call TRBJ2-5, with TRBD2 identical over 13 bases. The CDR3 loop reads CASSKAGLAGRETQYF. The CDR3 bases are TGTGCCAGCAGCAAAGCGGGACTAGCGGGGAGGGAGACCCAGTACTTC. The full variable domain, its missing parts supplied by reference TRBV11-2 and TRBJ2-5, is EAGVAQSPRYKIIEKRQSVAFWCNPISGHATLYWYQQILGQGPKLLIQFQNNGVVDDSQLPKDRFSAERLKGVDSTLKIQPAKLEDSAVYLCASSKAGLAGRETQYFGPGTRLLVL.